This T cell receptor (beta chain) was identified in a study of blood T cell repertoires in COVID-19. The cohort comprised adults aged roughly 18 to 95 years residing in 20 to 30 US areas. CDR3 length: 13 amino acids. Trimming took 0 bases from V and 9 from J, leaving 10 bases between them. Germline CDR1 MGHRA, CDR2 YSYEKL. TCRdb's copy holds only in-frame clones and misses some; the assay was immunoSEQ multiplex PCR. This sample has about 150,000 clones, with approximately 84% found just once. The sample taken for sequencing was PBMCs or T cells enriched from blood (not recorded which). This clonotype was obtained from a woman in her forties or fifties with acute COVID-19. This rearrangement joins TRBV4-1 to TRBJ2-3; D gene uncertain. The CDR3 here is CASSQDLERTQYF. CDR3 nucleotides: TGCGCCAGCAGCCAAGATCTCGAGAGGACGCAGTATTTT.